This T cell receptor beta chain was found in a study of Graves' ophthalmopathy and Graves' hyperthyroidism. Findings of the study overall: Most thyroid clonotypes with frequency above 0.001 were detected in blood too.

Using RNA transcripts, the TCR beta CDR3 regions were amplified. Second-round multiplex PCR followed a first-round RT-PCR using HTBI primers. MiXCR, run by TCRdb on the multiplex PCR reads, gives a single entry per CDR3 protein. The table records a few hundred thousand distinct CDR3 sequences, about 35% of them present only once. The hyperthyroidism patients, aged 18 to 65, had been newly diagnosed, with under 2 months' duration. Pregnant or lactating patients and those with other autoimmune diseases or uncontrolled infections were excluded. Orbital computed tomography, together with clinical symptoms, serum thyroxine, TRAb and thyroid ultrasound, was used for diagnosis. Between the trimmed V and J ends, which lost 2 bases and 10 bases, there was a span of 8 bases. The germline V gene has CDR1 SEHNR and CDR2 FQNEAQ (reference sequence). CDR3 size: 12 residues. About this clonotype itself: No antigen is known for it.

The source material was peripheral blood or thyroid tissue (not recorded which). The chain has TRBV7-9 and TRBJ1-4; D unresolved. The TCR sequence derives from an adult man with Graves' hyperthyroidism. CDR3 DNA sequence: TGTGCCAGCAGCTTAAGAACCGGAAAACTGTTTTTT. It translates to CASSLRTGKLFF.